The clone carrying this T cell receptor beta chain was observed many times. Its antigen remains unidentified. These data originate in a study of Graves' ophthalmopathy and Graves' hyperthyroidism. CDR1 and CDR2 (germline): MNHEY, SVGAGI. The CDR3 is 15 residues long. J was trimmed by 4 bases and V by 2 bases; bases with no gene match: 3. Findings and limits, study-wide: Ophthalmopathy cases were distinguished from stable hyperthyroidism by a 13-signature model, reaching 85% to 90% sensitivity and about 80% specificity.

Aged 18 to 65, hyperthyroidism patients had been newly diagnosed, with under 2 months' duration. A roughly 10 ml volume of fresh peripheral blood provided the PBMCs. Amplification from RNA transcripts yielded the TCR beta CDR3 regions. In the first round, RT-PCR was carried out with HTBI primers, and a multiplex PCR formed the second round. TCRdb used MiXCR to reprocess the multiplex PCR reads, holding one entry per CDR3 protein. The sample contains more than 300,000 distinct CDR3 sequences, approximately 15% of which appear only once. The sequence was obtained from a woman aged 18 to 35 with stable Graves' hyperthyroidism. The source material was peripheral blood. The chain carries TRBV6-5 and TRBJ1-1, with 11 positions matching TRBD1. The CDR3 protein is CASSYTGTGGTEAFF. The CDR3 coding sequence is TGTGCCAGCAGTTACACCGGGACAGGGGGCACTGAAGCTTTCTTT.